The clone carrying this TCR beta chain was seen at least ten times. Its target is not known. This CDR3 comprises 13 residues. V lost 2 bases, J lost 3 bases, and 7 bases lay in between. Germline V gives CDR1 MNHNS, CDR2 SASEGT. If no ophthalmopathy progression occurred within 18 months, Graves' hyperthyroidism was stable. In making diagnoses, clinical symptoms, serum thyroxine and TRAb, thyroid ultrasound and orbital computed tomography were all used. The sample comes from a study of T cells in Graves' hyperthyroidism and ophthalmopathy. Study results and limitations: Most clonotypes that expanded in the thyroid above 0.001 also showed up in blood.

It was RNA transcripts that yielded the amplified TCR beta CDR3 regions. HTBI primers were employed in a first-round RT-PCR of the TCR CDR3. TCRdb redid the calling of the multiplex PCR reads with MiXCR, one entry per CDR3 protein. The table shows about 200,000 distinct CDR3 sequences, with around 16% occurring only once. Sample: blood. The sequence came from a man aged 35-49 years with Graves' hyperthyroidism. This chain uses TRBV6-1 with TRBJ2-5; the D is unclear. CDR3 sequence (DNA): TGTGCCAGCAGTGAATCACGGAAAGAGACCCAGTACTTC. Translating gives CASSESRKETQYF.